This TCR beta chain was obtained from a study of blood T cell repertoires in COVID-19. Study-wide background: Both acute and convalescent COVID-19 samples were obtained from the United States, Italy and Spain.

As processed by the authors: How many nucleated cells were present was estimated from reference gene primer amplification. Produced via immunoSEQ multiplex PCR; TCRdb's table is partial and in-frame only. The DNA gave D and trimming, while V, J and clone size come from that table. The data contain just over 300,000 clones, approximately 91% of them seen just once; the ten biggest clones take up over 8%. CDR1 and CDR2 (germline): SQVTM, ANQGSEA. The CDR3 length is 12 residues. V was pared by 2 bases and J by 5 bases, with 9 bases between. Cohort assignment relied on participant-reported clinical history. Resolution of symptoms, clearance, or two negative PCRs was present in recovered Cohort 3 donors.

The J gene is TRBJ1-1, the V gene TRBV29-1; a weak D match, TRBD1 (6 bases). Sequencing was performed on PBMCs or T cells enriched from blood (not recorded which). The source of this sequence is a middle-aged woman who had recovered from COVID-19. The CDR3 spells CSVERGGTEAFF. In DNA, the CDR3 is TGCAGCGTTGAAAGGGGGGGAACTGAAGCTTTCTTT.